This entry describes one T cell receptor (beta chain). Profiled with immunoSEQ multiplex PCR; TCRdb holds only in-frame clones, not every one. The table records tens of thousands of clones, about 96% of them present only once. The data were taken from a study of technical replicates of blood from a few donors. Losses at the gene ends were 8 bases for V and 5 bases for J; bases not matched to a gene: 14. Per germline, CDR1 LNHDA and CDR2 SQIVND (reference sequence). This CDR3 contains 15 residues. The TCR comes from a human donor in good health. The sample comprised T cells isolated from PBMCs. The chain combines TRBV19 with TRBJ2-5, with TRBD2 matching over 7 bases. As DNA, the CDR3 is TGTGCCAGTTCAACCGGCGGGAGATTCGGGGAGACCCAGTACTTC. Protein product: CASSTGGRFGETQYF.